This TCR beta chain was identified during a study of cytomegalovirus exposure and HLA in healthy donors. The study, taken as a whole, reports: Reports showed the classifier diagnosing cytomegalovirus status with high specificity and sensitivity. The availability of immune exposure information extended only to CMV serostatus.

Of note for this clone: Its matching antigen is unknown.

V dropped 2 bases and J dropped 4 bases, with 18 bases sitting between them. Germline CDR1 MGHRA, CDR2 YSYEKL. The CDR3 is 16 residues long. In the PCR, 60 Vbeta and 13 Jbeta primers were used. TCRdb keeps only in-frame clones here, not all; method: immunoSEQ multiplex PCR. Of around 220,000 clones detected, 60% to 80% appear once; the ten largest clones hold 1.5% to 2%. The chain combines TRBV4-1 with TRBJ2-7, with D maybe TRBD1 (6 bases). Material: PBMCs. This clonotype originated in a woman aged 30 to 39 in good health and CMV-seronegative. DNA for the CDR3: TGCGCCAGCAGCCAAACATCACCCAGGGGCGCGTACGAGCAGTACTTC. It specifies CASSQTSPRGAYEQYF.